This TCR beta chain was profiled in a study of OX40 agonist ivuxolimab in advanced cancers. Whole-study context: Head and neck, renal cell, melanoma or hepatocellular carcinoma were the cancers that dose-escalation patients had. Eligibility rules accepted prior anti-PD-1, anti-PD-L1 or anti-CTLA-4 therapy, and around 43% had some. General observations from the study: Expanded clones tended on average to be more numerous among CD8+ T cells than CD4+.

The protocol was immunoSEQ multiplex PCR, while the TCRdb copy is restricted to in-frame clones and leaves out a portion. The data hold 30,000 to 45,000 clones, with around 87% observed a single time. In this sample, this clone turned up a few times. Its matching antigen is unknown. CDR1 is SGHTS, CDR2 YDEGEE, per germline. The ends were cut back, 2 bases at V and 4 bases at J, with 1 base in the middle. The CDR3 length is 10 residues. The chain has TRBV5-8 and TRBJ2-7; D is unclear. The clonotype comes from an adult with an advanced solid tumor such as melanoma, head and neck, liver or kidney cancer. Specimen: CD4+ or CD8+ T cells sorted from blood, collected in a trial of the OX40 agonist ivuxolimab. The CDR3 loop is CASSFYEQYF. CDR3 DNA sequence: TGTGCCAGCAGCTTTTACGAGCAGTACTTC.